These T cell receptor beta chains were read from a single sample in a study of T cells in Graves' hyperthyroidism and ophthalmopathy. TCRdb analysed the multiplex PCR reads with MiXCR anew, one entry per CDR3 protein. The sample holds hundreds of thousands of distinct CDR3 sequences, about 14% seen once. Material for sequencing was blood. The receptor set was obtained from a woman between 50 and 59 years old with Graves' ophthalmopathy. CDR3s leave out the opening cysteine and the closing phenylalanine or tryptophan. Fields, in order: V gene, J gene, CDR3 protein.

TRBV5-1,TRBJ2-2,ASSSAQTGVTGELF
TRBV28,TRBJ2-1,ASSLSGLAGGEQF
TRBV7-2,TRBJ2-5,ASSAGTSRETQY
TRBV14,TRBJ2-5,ASSQDNAETQY
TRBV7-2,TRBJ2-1,ASSLGAVEQF
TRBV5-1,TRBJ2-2,ASSLEGQDVAGELF
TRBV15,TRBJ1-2,ATSRGQDYGYT
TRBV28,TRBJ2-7,ASSLGTGGQEQY
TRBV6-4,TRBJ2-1,ASSGDRAGSQF
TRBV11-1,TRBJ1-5,ASSPVQGYQPQH
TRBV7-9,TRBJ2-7,ASSPIAGGPGEQY
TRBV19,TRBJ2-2,ASSITILNTGELF
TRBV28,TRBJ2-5,ASSLGADSRLGETQY
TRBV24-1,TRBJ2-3,ATSEGRNTDTQY
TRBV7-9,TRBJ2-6,ASSSRGSGANVLT
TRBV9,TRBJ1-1,ASSVWTGSNTEAF
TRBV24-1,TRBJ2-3,ATSGTGGTDTQY
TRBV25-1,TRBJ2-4,ASSEAGGLENIQY
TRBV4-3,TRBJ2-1,ASSQDITRADSYNEQF
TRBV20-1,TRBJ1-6,SARDLMGPNNSPFH
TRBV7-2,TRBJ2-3,ASSPIWDYTDTQY
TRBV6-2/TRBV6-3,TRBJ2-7,ASSYSRWQGSYEQY
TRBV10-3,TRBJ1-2,ATSRDTSNYGYT
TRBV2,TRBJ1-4,ASRVTGVTNEKLF
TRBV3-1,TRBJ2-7,ASSQGTSGSSEQY
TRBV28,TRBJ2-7,ASGSSGETYEQY
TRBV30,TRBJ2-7,AWTGTGAYEQY
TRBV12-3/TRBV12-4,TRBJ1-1,ASSEGGRTEAF
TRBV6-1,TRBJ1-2,ASSENRQVGGYT
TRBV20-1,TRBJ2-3,SARDNAQY
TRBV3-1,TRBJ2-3,ASSQERLAADTQY
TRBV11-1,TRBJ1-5,ASSHPKRGEGLGQPQH
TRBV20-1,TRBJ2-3,SARTSLLADTQY
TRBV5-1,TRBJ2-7,ASSLALTGGADEQY
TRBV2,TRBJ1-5,ASSDVGQGKSNQPQH
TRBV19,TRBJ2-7,ASSIRQGRHEQY
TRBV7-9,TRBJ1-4,ASSPQGAEKLF
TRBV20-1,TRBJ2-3,SAQRGPLTDTQY
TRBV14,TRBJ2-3,ASVKFPRCTDTQY
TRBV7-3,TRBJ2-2,ASSFSPGELF
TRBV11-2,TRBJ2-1,ASNFGTSGRNEQF
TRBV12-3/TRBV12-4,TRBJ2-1,ASSLVDTLGEQF
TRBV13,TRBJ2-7,ASSLKREQY